This T cell receptor beta chain was recovered during a study of blood T cell repertoires in COVID-19. Per germline, CDR1 KGHSH and CDR2 LQKENI. The CDR3 has 15 residues. The ends were cut back, 6 bases at V and 0 bases at J, with 14 bases in the middle. The method was immunoSEQ multiplex PCR; TCRdb's version includes in-frame clones alone and lacks a portion of them. This sample has about 320,000 clones, with over 90% found just once. The material sequenced was PBMCs or T cells enriched from blood (not recorded which). The rearrangement joins TRBV18 to TRBJ1-1; maybe TRBD1 (5 bases). The source of this sequence is a woman under 40 who had been exposed to COVID-19. The CDR3 loop reads CASSSGHSMNTEAFF. CDR3 in DNA: TGTGCCAGCTCGTCCGGACATTCAATGAACACTGAAGCTTTCTTT.